The rows below give T cell receptor beta chains drawn from one sample of a study of CD8+CD57+ T cells in acquired aplastic anemia. From the reads, TCRdb called clonotypes with MiXCR, one entry per CDR3 protein. The profile covers approximately 200,000 distinct CDR3 sequences, with about 59% appearing a single time and approximately 30% taken by the ten largest. The sample taken for sequencing was sorted CD4+, CD8+, or CD8+CD57+ T cells (not recorded which) from PBMCs. The receptors stem from a human donor in good health. Each CDR3 is given with its conserved first and last residue. D genes are given only for firm matches.

j_call v_call d_call cdr3_aa
TRBJ2-1 TRBV29-1 - CSVEGGAYNEQFF
TRBJ2-5 TRBV9 - CASSVVEGETQYF
TRBJ2-7 TRBV20-1 - CSATGTEQYF
TRBJ2-5 TRBV4-1 TRBD1 CASSRGQGVVEETQYF
TRBJ2-1 TRBV27 - CASISYNEQSF
TRBJ2-7 TRBV4-1 TRBD2 CASSQDQETSNYEQYF
TRBJ2-2 TRBV30 TRBD2 CAWRGGSDTGELFF
TRBJ2-1 TRBV7-9 TRBD2 CASSEIAGGYNEQFF
TRBJ2-7 TRBV7-2 - CASSFAEDRFAYEQYF
TRBJ1-2 TRBV7-8 - CASSLGSLADRYTF
TRBJ2-7 TRBV7-9 - CASSMRGAYEQYF
TRBJ2-7 TRBV7-2 TRBD2 CASSLSPGLAGDEQYF
TRBJ1-1 TRBV14 TRBD1 CASSRRQGTEAFF
TRBJ1-5 TRBV2 TRBD1 CASDHYGTGDEPQHF
TRBJ1-5 TRBV19 - CASTPRTDQPQHF
TRBJ1-1 TRBV5-1 TRBD1 CASSFFGQEAEAFF
TRBJ2-7 TRBV10-3 - CAISNPPTHPGEQYF
TRBJ1-6 TRBV5-5 - CASSWETQVNSPLHF
TRBJ1-2 TRBV29-1 - CSVIRDGYTF
TRBJ2-1 TRBV20-1 TRBD2 CSAAGTSRYNEQFF
TRBJ2-1 TRBV14 - CASSQELRNEQFF
TRBJ2-1 TRBV19 - CASSIGGGALYNEQFF
TRBJ1-1 TRBV20-1 TRBD1 CSAGGEAHTEAFF
TRBJ1-5 TRBV12-3/TRBV12-4 - CASSTPGLNQPQHF
TRBJ2-1 TRBV7-2 - CASSFVSMGGNEQFF
TRBJ2-1 TRBV19 TRBD1 CASSRQGNNEQFF
TRBJ2-1 TRBV29-1 - CSVVGGGWNEQFF
TRBJ2-5 TRBV7-9 TRBD2 CASSLSGAQETQYF
TRBJ2-7 TRBV10-2 - CASSEQRTYEQYF
TRBJ2-1 TRBV29-1 - CSVEDGDRLPNEQFF
TRBJ1-2 TRBV6-1 - CASNMGESYGYTF
TRBJ1-3 TRBV7-9 - CASSPPDSSGNTIYF
TRBJ1-5 TRBV10-2 - CASRGGNSNQPQHF